This record looks at one T cell receptor (beta chain) sequence and its context. A single count supports this clone. The antigen it recognizes is unknown. Base qualities are not provided; no much larger clone lies one nucleotide away. V was cut back by 6 bases and J by 0 bases, leaving a gap of 12 bases between them. The CDR3 starts with the cysteine, ends with the phenylalanine, and has 15 residues. This entry keeps only the CDR3 DNA: 45 bases, framed from base 1. Reading the germline V gene gives CDR1 MNHGY and CDR2 SVAAGI. The data stem from a study of T cell changes during pregnancy in multiple sclerosis (dated by TCRdb to the late 2010s). Describing the broader study: The study examined how the T cell repertoire changed over the course of pregnancy in women with multiple sclerosis.

The library was obtained by the immunoSEQ multiplex PCR assay. The clones in this table, taken by TCRdb from immuneACCESS, are in-frame only. Not every clone is retained; where verified, under half of the shortfall comes from an unresolved V gene, and the cause of the rest is unknown. Counted in this sample were 35,000 to 50,000 clones; under 95% of them appeared once. Less than 1.5% of the sample rests with the top ten. The rearranged segments are TRBV6-9 and TRBJ2-1; the best D guess is TRBD2, with 6 bases matching. This TCR came from a female donor with multiple sclerosis, enrolled in a pregnancy study. Sequences were obtained from PBMCs (not recorded whether the cells were cultured). The nucleotide sequence is given as TGTGCCAGCAGCCGAGCGGGTTTCTCCTACAATGAGCAGTTCTTC. The resulting protein is CASSRAGFSYNEQFF.